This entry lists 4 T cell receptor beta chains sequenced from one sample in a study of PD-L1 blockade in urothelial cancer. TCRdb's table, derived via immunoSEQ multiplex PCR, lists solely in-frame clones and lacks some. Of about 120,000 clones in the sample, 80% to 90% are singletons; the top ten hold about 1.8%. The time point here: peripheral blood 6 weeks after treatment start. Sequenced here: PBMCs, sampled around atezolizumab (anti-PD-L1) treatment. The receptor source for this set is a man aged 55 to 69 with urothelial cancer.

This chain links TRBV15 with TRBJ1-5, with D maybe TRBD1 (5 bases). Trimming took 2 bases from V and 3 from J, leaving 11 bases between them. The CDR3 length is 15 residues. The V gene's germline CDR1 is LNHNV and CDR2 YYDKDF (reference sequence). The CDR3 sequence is CATSRQGITNQPQHF. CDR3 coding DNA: TGTGCCACCAGCAGACAGGGAATTACCAATCAGCCCCAGCATTTT.

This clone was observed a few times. In nucleotides, the CDR3 is TGTGCCAGCAGCCTCCCCCCGGGATACGAGCAGTACTTC. Translating gives CASSLPPGYEQYF. The chain employs TRBV7-9 and TRBJ2-7, with D perhaps TRBD2 (5 bases). This CDR3 contains 13 residues. In germline, CDR1 is SEHNR, CDR2 FQNEAQ (reference sequence). Trimming removed 5 bases from V and 4 bases from J, with 12 bases in between.

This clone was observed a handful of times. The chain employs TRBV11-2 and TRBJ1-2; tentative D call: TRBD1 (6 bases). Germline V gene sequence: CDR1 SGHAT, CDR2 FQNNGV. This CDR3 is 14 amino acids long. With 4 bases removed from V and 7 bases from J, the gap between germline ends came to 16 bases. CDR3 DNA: TGTGCCAGCAGCTCGAACGCAGGGGTCGGTGGCTACACCTTC. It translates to CASSSNAGVGGYTF.

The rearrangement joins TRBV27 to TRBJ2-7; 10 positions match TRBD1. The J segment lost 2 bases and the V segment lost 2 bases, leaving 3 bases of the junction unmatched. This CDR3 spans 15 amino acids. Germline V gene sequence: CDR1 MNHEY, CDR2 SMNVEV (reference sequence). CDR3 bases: TGTGCCAGCAGTTTAGGGGGACAGGGGACCTACGAGCAGTACTTC. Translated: CASSLGGQGTYEQYF.